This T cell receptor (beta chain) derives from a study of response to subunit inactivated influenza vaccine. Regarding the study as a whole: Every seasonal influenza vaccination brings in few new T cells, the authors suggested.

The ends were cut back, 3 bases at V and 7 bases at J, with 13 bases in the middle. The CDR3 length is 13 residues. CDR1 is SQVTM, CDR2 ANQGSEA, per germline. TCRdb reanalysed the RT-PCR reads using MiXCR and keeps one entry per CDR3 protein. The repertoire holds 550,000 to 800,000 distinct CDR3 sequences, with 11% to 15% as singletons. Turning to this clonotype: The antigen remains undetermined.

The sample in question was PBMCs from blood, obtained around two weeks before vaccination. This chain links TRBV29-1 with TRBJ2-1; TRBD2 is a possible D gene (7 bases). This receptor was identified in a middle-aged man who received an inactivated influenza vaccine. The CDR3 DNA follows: TGCAGCGTTGACGGCGGGGGCCGGAATGAGCAGTTCTTC. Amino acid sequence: CSVDGGGRNEQFF.